Detailed here is one TCR beta chain. V lost 4 bases and J lost 4, with 17 bases in between. Germline assignment: CDR1 SGHRS and CDR2 YFSETQ. This CDR3 has 15 amino acids. The sample originates from a study of blood T cell repertoires in COVID-19. Study details: Italy, Spain and the United States were the sources of the convalescent and acute COVID-19 samples. Sources were T cells, B-cell-depleted T cells, or PBMCs; the material itself was cDNA or gDNA.

Original handling: Reference gene primer amplification in the assay estimated nucleated cell counts. The table came from immunoSEQ multiplex PCR; TCRdb's copy has only in-frame clones and leaves some out. V and J calls and clone size are copied from that table; D and trimming were computed from the DNA. The sample yields 200,000 or so clones, around four fifths seen once. Material: peripheral blood. The receptor comes from a woman younger than 45 with acute or convalescent COVID-19. The chain couples TRBV5-1 to TRBJ1-2, with D possibly TRBD1 on 6 matching bases. For the CDR3, the DNA is TGCGCCAGCAGCGCCTTGGACAGTGAAAGCTATGGCTACACCTTC. Its protein is CASSALDSESYGYTF.